One sample yielded the 18 T cell receptor beta chains listed below, sequenced in a study of T cell changes during pregnancy in multiple sclerosis. The repertoire was sequenced with immunoSEQ multiplex PCR; TCRdb's copy has only in-frame clones and lacks some. This sample has approximately 43,000 clones; roughly 84% occur once, and the top ten carry around 0.7%. The source was CD4+ T cells from peripheral blood mononuclear cells, collected before pregnancy. Source of these receptors: a female donor with multiple sclerosis, enrolled in a pregnancy study.

CDR3 amino acids: CASSDSEGTDTQYF. CDR3 sequence (DNA): TGTGCCAGCAGTGATTCTGAGGGAACAGATACGCAGTATTTT. The rearrangement links TRBV25-1 to TRBJ2-3; D perhaps matches TRBD2 (5 bases). CDR1 and CDR2 (germline): MGHDK, SYGVNS. The V end was cut by 3 bases, the J end by 3 bases, with 10 bases between. CDR3 size: 14 residues.

The genes are TRBV6-1 and TRBJ2-1; TRBD2 aligns across 8 bases. From germline, CDR1 is MNHNS and CDR2 SASEGT. This CDR3 has 15 amino acids. V was clipped by 1 base and J by 8 bases; unmatched bases: 7. The CDR3 sequence is CASSEGTASGYEQFF. The DNA for the CDR3 is TGTGCCAGCAGTGAAGGTACGGCTAGCGGGTATGAGCAGTTCTTC.

V is TRBV7-2 and J is TRBJ1-6; TRBD1 is a possible D gene (6 bases). V was cut by 6 bases and J by 7 bases, with 13 bases left in between. The CDR3 runs 14 residues. Germline lookup yields CDR1 SGHTA and CDR2 FQGNSA. CDR3 DNA sequence: TGTGCCAGCAGTGTTACAGGGCGGAATTCACCCCTCCACTTT. Translation gives CASSVTGRNSPLHF. The complete variable domain, with remaining parts taken from reference TRBV7-2 and TRBJ1-6, reads GAGVSQSPSNKVTEKGKDVELRCDPISGHTALYWYRQSLGQGLEFLIYFQGNSAPDKSGLPSDRFSAERTGGSVSTLTIQRTQQEDSAVYLCASSVTGRNSPLHFGNGTRLTVT.

The rearrangement links TRBV18 to TRBJ1-1; 7 bases map to TRBD1. This CDR3 is built from 13 residues. From germline, CDR1 is KGHSH and CDR2 LQKENI. Germline trimming cut 4 bases from V and 6 bases from J; bases unmatched to any gene: 5. CDR3 coding DNA: TGTGCCAGCTCACGGGACAGCAGGGCTGAAGCTTTCTTT. Protein sequence: CASSRDSRAEAFF.

The J gene is TRBJ1-2, the V gene TRBV11-2; perhaps TRBD1 as D (5 bases). This CDR3 is 15 amino acids long. Germline V lookup: CDR1 SGHAT, CDR2 FQNNGV. V shed 3 bases and J shed 3 bases, with 14 bases lying between them. CDR3 sequence: CASSLSGRADYGYTF. CDR3 nucleotides: TGTGCCAGCAGCTTGTCCGGCAGGGCGGACTATGGCTACACCTTC.

This chain connects TRBV29-1 to TRBJ1-3; 8 bases line up with TRBD1. The CDR3 totals 13 residues. Germline V CDR1 and CDR2: SQVTM, ANQGSEA. Trimming took 5 bases from V and 6 from J; bases not matched to a gene: 6. CDR3 region: CSVTTTGANTIYF. DNA for the CDR3: TGCAGCGTTACAACGACAGGGGCAAACACCATATATTTT.

The chain recombines TRBV5-1 with TRBJ2-7; 7 positions agree with TRBD1. This CDR3 region has 15 residues. V was clipped by 2 bases and J by 0 bases; unmatched bases: 5. Germline CDR1 reads SGHRS; CDR2 reads YFSETQ. The CDR3 DNA reads TGCGCCAGCAGCTTCGGGACAGCGAGCTCCTACGAGCAGTACTTC. Its protein product is CASSFGTASSYEQYF.

This chain uses TRBV30 with TRBJ2-2; D possibly corresponds to TRBD2 (6 bases). From germline, CDR1 is GTSNPN and CDR2 SVGIG (reference sequence). The length of the CDR3 is 18 residues. V was clipped by 3 bases and J by 6 bases, with 26 bases between them. CDR3 nucleotide sequence: TGTGCCTGGAGCTTGCGAGGCGACGGGGGAGCTCCGGCCGGGGAGCTGTTTTTT. Translating gives CAWSLRGDGGAPAGELFF.

Here the CDR3 reads CASSLTGGSYNSPLHF. CDR3 in DNA: TGCGCCAGCAGCCTGACAGGGGGTTCCTATAATTCACCCCTCCACTTT. The chain carries TRBV4-3 and TRBJ1-6; TRBD1 aligns across 9 bases. This CDR3 has 16 amino acids. V shed 4 bases, J shed 1 base, and the junction held 2 bases outside the gene matches. Germline loops: CDR1 LGHNA, CDR2 YSLEER.

As DNA, the CDR3 is TGCGCCAGCAGCCATGCGGGACTAGCGGGAGAGAATACCTACAATGAGCAGTTCTTC. Protein sequence: CASSHAGLAGENTYNEQFF. V is TRBV4-1 and J is TRBJ2-1, with 14 nucleotides matching TRBD2. CDR1 is MGHRA, CDR2 YSYEKL, per germline. The length of the CDR3 is 19 residues. V lost 3 bases to trimming and J lost 2 bases; unmatched junction nucleotides: 9.

The chain carries TRBV27 and TRBJ2-7, with TRBD2 identical over 7 bases. With 6 bases clipped from V and 5 bases from J, the junction kept 10 bases outside the gene matches. CDR3 size: 14 residues. CDR1 and CDR2 from the germline V gene are MNHEY and SMNVEV (reference sequence). The CDR3 protein is CASRAGGGSHEQYF. In DNA, the CDR3 is TGTGCCAGCAGGGCAGGCGGGGGATCTCACGAGCAGTACTTC.

This clone has only a few counts. CDR3 bases: TGCGCCAGCAGCTTGGAGGGGGCGCTCAACACCGGGGAGCTGTTTTTT. It encodes CASSLEGALNTGELFF. The J gene is TRBJ2-2, the V gene TRBV5-1, with TRBD1 matching 7 bases. The V gene's germline CDR1 is SGHRS and CDR2 YFSETQ. This CDR3 is 16 amino acids long. J was trimmed by 2 bases and V by 0 bases; bases with no gene match: 4.

The V and J genes are TRBV19 and TRBJ2-7; 8 bases line up with TRBD2. The CDR3 spans 15 residues. Germline V CDR1 and CDR2: LNHDA, SQIVND (reference sequence). The J segment lost 4 bases and the V segment lost 3 bases, leaving 8 bases of the junction unmatched. The DNA of the CDR3 is TGTGCCAGTAGTATGCCCAGCGGGAGTATTTACGAGCAGTACTTC. This codes for CASSMPSGSIYEQYF.

V and J are TRBV5-1 and TRBJ2-3, with 10 bases that match TRBD2. Germline CDR1 is SGHRS and CDR2 is YFSETQ. The CDR3 is made up of 13 amino acids. V trimming: 5 bases; J trimming: 3 bases; junction bases outside the gene matches: 0. The CDR3 sequence: CASSSGGTDTQYF. The CDR3 DNA is TGCGCCAGCAGTAGCGGGGGGACAGATACGCAGTATTTT.

V and J are TRBV6-5 and TRBJ2-1; 10 bases are shared with TRBD2. The CDR3 has 16 amino acids. Germline assignment: CDR1 MNHEY and CDR2 SVGAGI. The J segment lost 4 bases and the V segment lost 4 bases, leaving 7 bases of the junction unmatched. DNA of the CDR3: TGTGCCAGCAGTTCCTTAGCGGGAGGAACGTACAATGAGCAGTTCTTC. This codes for CASSSLAGGTYNEQFF.

The J gene is TRBJ2-7, the V gene TRBV6-1; 8 positions agree with TRBD1. The CDR3 totals 13 residues. From germline, CDR1 is MNHNS and CDR2 SASEGT. V lost 7 bases to trimming and J lost 3 bases; unmatched junction nucleotides: 5. CDR3 sequence reads: CASNSRGLYEQYF. The DNA for the CDR3 is TGTGCCAGCAACTCCAGGGGGCTCTACGAGCAGTACTTC.

The chain employs TRBV19 and TRBJ2-7; 8 bases fit TRBD1. CDR1 LNHDA and CDR2 SQIVND come from the germline V gene (reference sequence). The CDR3 extends over 15 amino acids. V shed 7 bases and J 4 bases; nucleotides not matched to a gene: 12. For the CDR3, the DNA is TGTGCCAGTAACCCGGGCGGACAGGGATATTACGAGCAGTACTTC. It translates to CASNPGGQGYYEQYF.

The rearrangement joins TRBV6-1 to TRBJ2-7; 7 positions match TRBD2. V was clipped by 6 bases and J by 4 bases; unmatched bases: 6. Germline assignment: CDR1 MNHNS and CDR2 SASEGT. The CDR3 contains 13 residues. DNA of the CDR3: TGTGCCAGCAGGTCGAGCGGGGCTTACGAGCAGTACTTC. Amino acid sequence: CASRSSGAYEQYF.